This T cell receptor (beta chain) was profiled in a study of CD8+ T cells in alopecia areata listed by TCRdb under 2018. For context, the study as a whole: The treated patients took part in an open-label pilot trial in which moderate-to-severe alopecia areata was treated with oral tofacitinib at 5 to 10 mg twice daily. In treated patients, disease severity was measured using the SALT score, which gives the percentage of scalp surface area affected. Amplification of TCRbeta CDR3 regions was done by immunoSEQ multiplex PCR using 35 Vbeta forward primers and 13 Jbeta reverse primers. Scalp clonality was compared across normal scalp (n=4), patchy alopecia areata scalp (n=8), and alopecia totalis/universalis scalp (n=8). Biopsies were taken from tofacitinib-treated patients at baseline and at 4 and 24 weeks of treatment, and a later scalp biopsy was taken in several of the tofacitinib-treated patients. Tofacitinib was administered for 6 to 18 months, and 6 months of follow-up off drug were then conducted to assess delayed response and recurrence. The study used high-throughput TCRbeta sequencing to examine T cell clonal expansion in alopecia areata, in both the C3H/HeJ mouse model and human patients. RNA was obtained with the PAXgene miRNA kit for fixed scalp, the miRNeasy kit for PBMCs, and the RNeasy kit for mouse skin. In humans, TCRbeta sequencing was performed on scalp tissue and on sorted CD4+ and CD8+ peripheral blood T cells from healthy controls and from patients with patchy or totalis/universalis alopecia areata. Summary of the overall study and its limitations: Because the treated cohort was small and included a single nonresponder, larger studies are needed to assess links between baseline CD8+ expansion and response. Lesional scalp, especially in alopecia totalis/universalis, showed higher clonality and more expanded CD8+ clones than normal scalp, suggesting antigenic drive. Resident alphabeta T cells in normal human skin are also sequenced, complicating scalp TCR repertoire analysis, unlike mouse skin dominated by gammadelta T cells. Many expanded lesional clones persisted in scalp and blood during tofacitinib treatment, which may partly explain relapse after stopping treatment. With tofacitinib, both scalp clonality and the number of expanded CD8+ clones among the top 100 scalp clones went down significantly. Shared TCR sequences between patients were less evident than in mice, which may be partly attributable to HLA diversity in the patient population.

This clone was observed once. It has no known antigen specificity. No much larger clone is present one base from it, and per-base qualities are unavailable. What the treatment or condition label conveys for this sample: oral pan-JAK inhibitor, 5-10 mg twice daily. Peripheral blood and lesional scalp punch biopsies were obtained from patients with alopecia areata. PBMCs were isolated by density centrifugation and stained for CD3, CD4 and CD8, and CD4+ and CD8+ T cells were sorted on a FACSAria. The receptor library was made with the immunoSEQ multiplex PCR assay. RNA was extracted from all samples and reverse transcribed into cDNA as template for TCR sequencing. SuperScript III was used for first-strand cDNA synthesis, primed with a 2:1 mix of oligo-dT and random hexamers. A synthetic immune receptor repertoire was used to assess amplification bias, and residual bias was removed computationally. From the authors' description of their analysis: After raw reads were preprocessed to remove errors, the CDR3 was defined following IMGT conventions as running from the conserved cysteine to phenylalanine. Clonality was calculated as 1 minus Shannon entropy normalized by log2 of the number of productive unique TCRs. Whether scalp clones were CD4 or CD8 was inferred by matching scalp TCRbeta sequences against CD4 and CD8 repertoires sorted from blood. TCRdb mirrors the immuneACCESS table, restricted to in-frame sequences. Some clones are absent from its copies; in checked studies, under half trace to an unresolved V gene, and the reason for the others is unknown. The DNA was the basis for D and trimming; V, J and clone size are from that table. The sample table holds 210,000 or so clones, of which more than 55% were seen once. About 1.2% of the sample goes to the ten largest clones.

The CDR3 has 14 amino acids, counting the end cysteine and phenylalanine. Only the CDR3 part of the read is kept: 42 bases, read in frame from the first base. Trimming costs V 1 base and J 5 bases, and their ends lie 11 bases apart. The germline V gene encodes CDR1 GTSNPN and CDR2 SVGIG (reference sequence). The clonotype was recovered from a human donor with alopecia areata. Recombination connected TRBV30 to TRBJ2-2, and possibly TRBD2, on 5 matching bases. The source was CD4+ T cells sorted from blood, collected at week 44, from a patient treated with tofacitinib. The CDR3 region: CAWSGGVLTGELFF. The bases are TGTGCCTGGAGTGGGGGAGTATTGACCGGGGAGCTGTTTTTT.